This T cell receptor (beta chain) was captured by sequencing in a study of technical replicates of blood from a handful of donors. The repertoire was sequenced with immunoSEQ multiplex PCR; TCRdb's copy has only in-frame clones and lacks some. The repertoire holds approximately 81,000 clones, under 97% seen once, with under 0.4% in the top ten. The V end lost 5 bases, the J end lost 0 bases, and 17 bases lay between the germline ends. CDR3 length: 17 residues. Germline V gene data show CDR1 as SGHRS and CDR2 as YFSETQ. Specimen: T cells isolated from PBMCs. This clonotype originated in a human donor in good health. The rearrangement links TRBV5-1 to TRBJ1-4; D might be TRBD1 (6 bases). CDR3 nucleotides: TGCGCCAGCAGGCGACAGGCAGTATTTGCAACTAATGAAAAACTGTTTTTT. Translated: CASRRQAVFATNEKLFF.